This T cell receptor beta chain derives from a study of cytomegalovirus exposure and HLA in healthy donors. PCR primers comprised 60 Vbeta and 13 Jbeta primers. Using immunoSEQ multiplex PCR, the repertoire was profiled, and TCRdb retains in-frame clones only, with some absent. Found here are roughly 150,000 clones, around 77% of them singletons; the top ten hold about 1.6%. CDR1 and CDR2 from the germline V gene are SEHNR and FQNEAQ (reference sequence). Unmatched junction bases numbered 12, after V lost 1 base and J lost 4 bases. The CDR3 loop spans 18 amino acids. The TCR comes from a man aged 35-49 years in good health and CMV-seronegative. The sequenced sample was PBMCs. The chain employs TRBV7-9 and TRBJ2-3; 9 positions agree with TRBD1. The CDR3 nucleotides are TGTGCCAGCAGCTTAGGCGAAGGGACAGGGTTGGGAGCAGATACGCAGTATTTT. Translated, it gives CASSLGEGTGLGADTQYF.